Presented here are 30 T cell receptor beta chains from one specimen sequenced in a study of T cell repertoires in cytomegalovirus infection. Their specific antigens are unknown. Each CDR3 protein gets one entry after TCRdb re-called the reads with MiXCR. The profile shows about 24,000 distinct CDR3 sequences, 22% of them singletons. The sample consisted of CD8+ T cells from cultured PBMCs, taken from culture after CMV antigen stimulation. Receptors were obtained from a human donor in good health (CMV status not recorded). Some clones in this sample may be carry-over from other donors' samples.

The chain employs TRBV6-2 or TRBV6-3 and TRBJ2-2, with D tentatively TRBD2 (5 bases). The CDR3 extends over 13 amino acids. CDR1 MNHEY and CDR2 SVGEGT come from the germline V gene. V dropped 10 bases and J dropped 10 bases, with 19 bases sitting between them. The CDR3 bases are TGTGCCACCGGGCTCCGGGGTTCCACGGAGCTGTTTTTT. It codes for CATGLRGSTELFF.

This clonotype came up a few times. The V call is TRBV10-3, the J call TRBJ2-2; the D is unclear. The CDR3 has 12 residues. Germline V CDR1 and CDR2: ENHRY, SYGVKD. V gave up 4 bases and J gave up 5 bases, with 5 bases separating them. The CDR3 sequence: CAISAPTGELFF. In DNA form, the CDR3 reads TGTGCCATCAGTGCCCCGACCGGGGAGCTGTTTTTT.

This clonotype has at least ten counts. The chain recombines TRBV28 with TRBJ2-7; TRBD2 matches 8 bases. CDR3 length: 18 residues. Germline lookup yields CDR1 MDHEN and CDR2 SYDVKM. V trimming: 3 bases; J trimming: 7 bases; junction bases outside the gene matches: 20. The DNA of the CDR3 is TGTGCCAGCAGTTTGGGTGCTCGGGGGGGACAAATTCGTAAAGAGCAGTACTTC. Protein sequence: CASSLGARGGQIRKEQYF.

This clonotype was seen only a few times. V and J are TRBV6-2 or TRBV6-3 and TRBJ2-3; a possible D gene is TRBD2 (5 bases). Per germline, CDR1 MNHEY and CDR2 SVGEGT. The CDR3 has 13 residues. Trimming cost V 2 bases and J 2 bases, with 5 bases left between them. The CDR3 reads CASSYRDTDTQYF. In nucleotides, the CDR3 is TGTGCCAGCAGTTACCGGGACACAGATACGCAGTATTTT.

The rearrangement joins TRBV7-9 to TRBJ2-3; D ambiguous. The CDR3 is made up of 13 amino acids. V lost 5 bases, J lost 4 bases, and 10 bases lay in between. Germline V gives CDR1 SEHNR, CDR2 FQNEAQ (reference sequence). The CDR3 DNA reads TGTGCCAGCAGCCCCATAGTTCCAGATACGCAGTATTTT. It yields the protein CASSPIVPDTQYF.

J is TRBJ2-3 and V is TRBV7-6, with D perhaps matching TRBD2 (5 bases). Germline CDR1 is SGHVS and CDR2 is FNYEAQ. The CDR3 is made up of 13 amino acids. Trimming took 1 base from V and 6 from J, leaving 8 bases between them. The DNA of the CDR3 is TGTGCCAGCAGCTTAGTCGCGGGCGATACGCAGTATTTT. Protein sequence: CASSLVAGDTQYF.

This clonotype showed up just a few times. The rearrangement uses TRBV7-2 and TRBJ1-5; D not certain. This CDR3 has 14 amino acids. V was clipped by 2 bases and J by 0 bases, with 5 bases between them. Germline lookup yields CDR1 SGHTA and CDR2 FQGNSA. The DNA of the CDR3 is TGTGCCAGCAGCTTACCACTTAGCAATCAGCCCCAGCATTTT. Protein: CASSLPLSNQPQHF.

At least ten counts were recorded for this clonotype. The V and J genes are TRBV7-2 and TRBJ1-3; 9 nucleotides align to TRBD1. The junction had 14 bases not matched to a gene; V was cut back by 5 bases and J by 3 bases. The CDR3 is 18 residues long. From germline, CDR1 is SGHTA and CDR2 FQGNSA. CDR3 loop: CASSVRDRVGPFGNTIYF. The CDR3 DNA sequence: TGTGCCAGCAGCGTCCGGGACAGGGTGGGTCCCTTTGGAAACACCATATATTTT.

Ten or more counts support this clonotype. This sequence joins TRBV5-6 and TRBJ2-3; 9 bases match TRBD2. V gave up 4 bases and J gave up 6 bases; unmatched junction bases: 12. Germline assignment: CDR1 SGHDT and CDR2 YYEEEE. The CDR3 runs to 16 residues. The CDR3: CASSLGTGLATDTQYF. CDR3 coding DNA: TGTGCCAGCAGCCTGGGAACAGGACTAGCGACCGATACGCAGTATTTT.

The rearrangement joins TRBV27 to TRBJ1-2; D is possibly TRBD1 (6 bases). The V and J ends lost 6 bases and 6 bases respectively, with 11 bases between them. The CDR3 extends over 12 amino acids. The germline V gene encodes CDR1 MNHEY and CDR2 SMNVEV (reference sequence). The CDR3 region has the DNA TGTGCCAGCAGGGAGACAGGACATGGCTACACCTTC. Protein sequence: CASRETGHGYTF.

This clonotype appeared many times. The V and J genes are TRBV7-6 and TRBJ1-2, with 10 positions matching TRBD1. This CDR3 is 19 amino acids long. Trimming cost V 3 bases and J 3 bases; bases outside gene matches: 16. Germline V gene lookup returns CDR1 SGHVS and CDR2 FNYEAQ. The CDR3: CASSFRAWGQGKLHYGYTF. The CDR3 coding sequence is TGTGCCAGCAGCTTTAGGGCCTGGGGACAGGGGAAACTACACTATGGCTACACCTTC. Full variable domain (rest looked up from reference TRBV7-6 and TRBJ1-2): GAGVSQSPRYKVTKRGQDVALRCDPISGHVSLYWYRQALGQGPEFLTYFNYEAQQDKSGLPNDRFSAERPEGSISTLTIQRTEQRDSAMYRCASSFRAWGQGKLHYGYTFGSGTRLTVV.

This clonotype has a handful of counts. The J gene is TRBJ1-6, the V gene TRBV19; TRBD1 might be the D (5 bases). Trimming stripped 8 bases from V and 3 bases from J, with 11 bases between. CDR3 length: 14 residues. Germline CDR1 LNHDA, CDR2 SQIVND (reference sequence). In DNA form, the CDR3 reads TGTGCCAGTCGACCACAGGTCTATAATTCACCCCTCCACTTT. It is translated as CASRPQVYNSPLHF.

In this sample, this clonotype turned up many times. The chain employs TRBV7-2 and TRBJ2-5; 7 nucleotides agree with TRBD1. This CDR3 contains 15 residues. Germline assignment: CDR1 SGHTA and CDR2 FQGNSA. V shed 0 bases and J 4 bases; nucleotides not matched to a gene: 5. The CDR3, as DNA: TGTGCCAGCAGCTTAGCAGGGGGCCGGTTAGAGACCCAGTACTTC. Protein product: CASSLAGGRLETQYF.

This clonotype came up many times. This CDR3 reads CASSWTSGGYEQYF. CDR3 coding DNA: TGCGCCAGCAGCTGGACCAGCGGGGGCTACGAGCAGTACTTC. The chain combines TRBV5-1 with TRBJ2-7; 8 bases align to TRBD2. CDR1 and CDR2 from the germline V gene are SGHRS and YFSETQ. The CDR3 length is 14 residues. With 3 bases clipped from V and 3 bases from J, the junction kept 5 bases outside the gene matches. The complete variable domain, with remaining parts taken from reference TRBV5-1 and TRBJ2-7, reads KAGVTQTPRYLIKTRGQQVTLSCSPISGHRSVSWYQQTPGQGLQFLFEYFSETQRNKGNFPGRFSGRQFSNSRSEMNVSTLELGDSALYLCASSWTSGGYEQYFGPGTRLTVT.

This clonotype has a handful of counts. In DNA, the CDR3 is TGTGCCAGCAGTGTGCAATTAATACAGAACTATGGCTACACCTTC. Amino acids: CASSVQLIQNYGYTF. The chain recombines TRBV2 with TRBJ1-2; no reliable D call. The germline V and J ends were trimmed by 4 bases and 2 bases, with 14 bases remaining between them. CDR1 SNHLY and CDR2 FYNNEI come from the germline V gene. The CDR3 contains 15 residues. Using reference TRBV2 and TRBJ1-2 for the parts outside the CDR3, the full variable domain is EPEVTQTPSHQVTQMGQEVILRCVPISNHLYFYWYRQILGQKVEFLVSFYNNEISEKSEIFDDQFSVERPDGSNFTLKIRSTKLEDSAMYFCASSVQLIQNYGYTFGSGTRLTVV.

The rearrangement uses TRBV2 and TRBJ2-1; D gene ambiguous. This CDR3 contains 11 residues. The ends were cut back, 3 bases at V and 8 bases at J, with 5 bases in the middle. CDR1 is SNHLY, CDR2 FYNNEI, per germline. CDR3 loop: CASSESYEQFF. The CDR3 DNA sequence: TGTGCCAGCAGTGAGTCTTATGAGCAGTTCTTC.

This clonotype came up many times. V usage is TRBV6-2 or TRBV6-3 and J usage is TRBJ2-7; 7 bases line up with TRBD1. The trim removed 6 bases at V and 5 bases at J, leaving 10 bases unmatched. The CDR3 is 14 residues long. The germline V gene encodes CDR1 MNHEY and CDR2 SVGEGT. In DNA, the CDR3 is TGTGCCAGCAGCGCTAGGGACAGCCGAAACGAGCAGTACTTC. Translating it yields CASSARDSRNEQYF.

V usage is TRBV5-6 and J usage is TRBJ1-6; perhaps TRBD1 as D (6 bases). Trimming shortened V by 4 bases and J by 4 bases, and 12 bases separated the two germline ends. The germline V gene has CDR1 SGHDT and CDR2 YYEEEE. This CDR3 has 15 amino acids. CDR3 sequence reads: CASSLGTLYNSPLHF. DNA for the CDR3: TGTGCCAGCAGCCTCGGGACACTGTATAATTCACCCCTCCACTTT.

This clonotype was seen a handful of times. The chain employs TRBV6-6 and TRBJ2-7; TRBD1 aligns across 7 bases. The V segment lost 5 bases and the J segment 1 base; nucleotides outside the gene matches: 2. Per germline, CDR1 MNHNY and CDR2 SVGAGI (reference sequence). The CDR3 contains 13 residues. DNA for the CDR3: TGTGCCAGCAGTCAGACAGGGTCCTACGAGCAGTACTTC. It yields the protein CASSQTGSYEQYF.

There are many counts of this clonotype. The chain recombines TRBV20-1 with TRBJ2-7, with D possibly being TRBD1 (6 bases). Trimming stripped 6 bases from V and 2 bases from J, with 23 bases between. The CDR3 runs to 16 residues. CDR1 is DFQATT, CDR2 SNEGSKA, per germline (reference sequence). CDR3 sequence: CSAIARLGTHTYEQYF. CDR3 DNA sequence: TGCAGTGCCATTGCCCGGCTCGGGACACATACCTACGAGCAGTACTTC.

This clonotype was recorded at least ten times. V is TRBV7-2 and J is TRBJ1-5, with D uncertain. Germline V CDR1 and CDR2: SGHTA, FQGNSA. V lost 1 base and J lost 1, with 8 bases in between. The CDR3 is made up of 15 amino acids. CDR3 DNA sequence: TGTGCCAGCAGCTTAGAACATACCAGCAATCAGCCCCAGCATTTT. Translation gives CASSLEHTSNQPQHF.

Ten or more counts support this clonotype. This CDR3 is CASSSGQHNSPLHF. CDR3 sequence (DNA): TGTGCCAGCAGTTCCGGGCAGCATAATTCACCCCTCCACTTT. This rearrangement joins TRBV6-5 to TRBJ1-6; D is ambiguous. This CDR3 has 14 residues. The V gene's germline CDR1 is MNHEY and CDR2 SVGAGI. The V gene lost 4 bases and the J gene lost 5 bases, with 9 bases spanning the gap.

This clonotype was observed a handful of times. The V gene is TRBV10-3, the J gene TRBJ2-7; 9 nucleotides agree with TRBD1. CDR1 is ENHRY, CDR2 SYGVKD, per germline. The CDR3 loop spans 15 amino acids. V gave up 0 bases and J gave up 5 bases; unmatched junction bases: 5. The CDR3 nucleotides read TGTGCCATCAGTGAGTCTCAGGACAGGGGCCACGAGCAGTACTTC. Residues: CAISESQDRGHEQYF.

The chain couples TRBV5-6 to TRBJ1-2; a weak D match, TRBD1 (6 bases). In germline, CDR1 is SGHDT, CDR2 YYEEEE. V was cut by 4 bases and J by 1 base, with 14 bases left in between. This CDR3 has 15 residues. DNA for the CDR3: TGTGCCAGCAGCCGCGGGGGCTTACTTAACTATGGCTACACCTTC. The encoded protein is CASSRGGLLNYGYTF.

CDR3 protein: CASSPDGSGANVLTF. DNA for the CDR3: TGTGCCAGCAGCCCCGACGGCTCTGGGGCCAACGTCCTGACTTTC. The chain couples TRBV6-4 to TRBJ2-6; the D is unclear. This CDR3 is 15 amino acids long. Trimming removed 6 bases at V and 0 bases at J, with 9 bases between. Germline assignment: CDR1 MRHNA and CDR2 SNTAGT.

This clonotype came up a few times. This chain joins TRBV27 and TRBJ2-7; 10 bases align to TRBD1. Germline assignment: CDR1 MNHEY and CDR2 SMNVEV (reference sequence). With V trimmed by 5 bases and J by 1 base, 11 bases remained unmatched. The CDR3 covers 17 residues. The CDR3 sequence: CASSLTRGQGESYEQYF. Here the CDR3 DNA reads TGTGCCAGCAGTCTTACCCGTGGACAGGGGGAGTCCTACGAGCAGTACTTC.

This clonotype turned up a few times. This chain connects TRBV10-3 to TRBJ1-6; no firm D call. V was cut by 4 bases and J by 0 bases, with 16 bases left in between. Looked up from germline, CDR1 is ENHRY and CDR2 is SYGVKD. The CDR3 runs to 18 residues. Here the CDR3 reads CAISAASPSDSYNSPLHF. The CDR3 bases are TGTGCCATCAGTGCGGCCTCCCCCTCGGACTCCTATAATTCACCCCTCCACTTT.

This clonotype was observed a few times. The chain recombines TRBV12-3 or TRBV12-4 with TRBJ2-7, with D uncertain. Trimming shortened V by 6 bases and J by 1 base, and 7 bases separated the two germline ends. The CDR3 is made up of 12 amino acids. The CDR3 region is CASSNPSYEQYF. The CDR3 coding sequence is TGTGCCAGCAGCAACCCATCCTACGAGCAGTACTTC.

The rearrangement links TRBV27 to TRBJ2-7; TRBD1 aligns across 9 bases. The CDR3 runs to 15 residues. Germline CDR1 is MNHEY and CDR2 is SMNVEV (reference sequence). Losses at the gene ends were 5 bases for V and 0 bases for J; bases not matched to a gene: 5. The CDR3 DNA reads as TGTGCCAGCAGTCGGGGACAGGGTGTCTCCTACGAGCAGTACTTC. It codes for CASSRGQGVSYEQYF.

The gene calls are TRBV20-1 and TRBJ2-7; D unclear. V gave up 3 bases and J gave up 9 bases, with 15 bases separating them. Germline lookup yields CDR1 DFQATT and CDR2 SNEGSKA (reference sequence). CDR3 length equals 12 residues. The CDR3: CSASLLNGGQYF. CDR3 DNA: TGCAGTGCTAGTCTTCTTAACGGCGGGCAGTACTTC.